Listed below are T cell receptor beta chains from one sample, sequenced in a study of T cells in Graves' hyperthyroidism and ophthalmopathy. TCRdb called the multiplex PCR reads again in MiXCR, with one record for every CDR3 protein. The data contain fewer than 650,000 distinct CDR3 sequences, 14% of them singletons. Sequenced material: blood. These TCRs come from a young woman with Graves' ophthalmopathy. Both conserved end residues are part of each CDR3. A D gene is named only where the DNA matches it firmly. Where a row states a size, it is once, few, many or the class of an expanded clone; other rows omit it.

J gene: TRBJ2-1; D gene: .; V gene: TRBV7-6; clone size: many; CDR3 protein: CASSLGGTEQFF; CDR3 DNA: TGTGCCAGCAGCCTCGGAGGGACTGAGCAGTTCTTC
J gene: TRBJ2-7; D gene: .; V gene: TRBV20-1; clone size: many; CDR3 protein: CSARVASVYTYEQYF; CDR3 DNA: TGCAGTGCTAGGGTCGCTAGTGTTTACACCTACGAGCAGTACTTC
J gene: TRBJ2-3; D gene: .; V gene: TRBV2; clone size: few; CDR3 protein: CASSVWDTDTQYF; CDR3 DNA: TGTGCCAGCAGTGTCTGGGATACAGATACGCAGTATTTT
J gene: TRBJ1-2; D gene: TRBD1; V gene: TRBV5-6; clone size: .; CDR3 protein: CASRLTDRNNYGYTF; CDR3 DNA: TGTGCCAGCAGACTAACGGACAGGAATAACTATGGCTACACCTTC
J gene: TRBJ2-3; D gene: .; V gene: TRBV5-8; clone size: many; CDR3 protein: CASSLTWSTDTQYF; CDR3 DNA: TGTGCCAGCAGCTTGACCTGGAGCACAGATACGCAGTATTTT
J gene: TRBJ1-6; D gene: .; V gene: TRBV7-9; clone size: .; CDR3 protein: CASSLGTTVGGSPLHF; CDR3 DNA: TGTGCCAGCAGCTTAGGGACGACGGTCGGGGGGTCACCCCTCCACTTT
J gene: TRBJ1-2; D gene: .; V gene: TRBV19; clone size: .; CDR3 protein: CATRPPRDYGYTF; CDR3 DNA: TGTGCCACCCGCCCTCCTAGAGACTATGGCTACACCTTC
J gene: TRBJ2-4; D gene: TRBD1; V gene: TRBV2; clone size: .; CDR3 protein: CASTGTGRAKNIQYF; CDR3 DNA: TGTGCCAGCACTGGGACAGGGAGGGCCAAAAACATTCAGTACTTC
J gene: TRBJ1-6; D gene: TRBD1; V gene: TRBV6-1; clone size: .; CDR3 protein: CASSRNDRESPLHF; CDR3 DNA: TGTGCCAGCAGCCGGAACGACAGGGAATCACCCCTCCACTTT
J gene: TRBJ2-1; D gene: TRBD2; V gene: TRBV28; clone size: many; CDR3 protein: CASSSRTSANEQFF; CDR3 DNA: TGTGCCAGCAGTTCACGGACTAGCGCTAATGAGCAGTTCTTC
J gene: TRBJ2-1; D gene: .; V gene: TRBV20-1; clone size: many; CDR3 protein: CSARDPVTRRYNEQFF; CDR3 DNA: TGCAGTGCTAGAGATCCAGTGACGCGGCGATACAATGAGCAGTTCTTC
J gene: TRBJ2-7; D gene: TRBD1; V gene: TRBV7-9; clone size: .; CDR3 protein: CASSSGQGLKYEQYF; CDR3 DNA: TGTGCCAGCAGCTCAGGACAGGGTTTAAAGTACGAGCAGTACTTC
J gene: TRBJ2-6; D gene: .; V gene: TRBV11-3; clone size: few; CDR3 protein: CASSHNRGLLQGGANVLTF; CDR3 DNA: TGTGCCAGCAGCCACAATCGGGGGCTCCTCCAAGGGGGGGCCAACGTCCTGACTTTC
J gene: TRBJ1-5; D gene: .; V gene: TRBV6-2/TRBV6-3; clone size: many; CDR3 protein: CAATPGGVNQPQHF; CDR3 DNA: TGTGCCGCAACCCCGGGGGGAGTCAATCAGCCCCAGCATTTT
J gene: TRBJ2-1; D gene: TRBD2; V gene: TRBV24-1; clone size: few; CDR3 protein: CATSTSGLYNEQFF; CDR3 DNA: TGTGCCACCTCGACTAGCGGACTCTACAATGAGCAGTTCTTC
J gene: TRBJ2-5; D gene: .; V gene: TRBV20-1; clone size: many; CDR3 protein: CSAHPGAGIHKETQYF; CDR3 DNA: TGCAGTGCTCATCCTGGGGCCGGGATCCACAAAGAGACCCAGTACTTC
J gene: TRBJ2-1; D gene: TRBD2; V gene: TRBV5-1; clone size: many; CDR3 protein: CASSSIGTSGSASYNEQFF; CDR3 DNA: TGCGCCAGCAGCTCCATTGGGACTAGCGGGAGCGCTTCCTACAATGAGCAGTTCTTC
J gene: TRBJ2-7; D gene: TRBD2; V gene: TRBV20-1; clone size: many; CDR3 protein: CSARDAGTSEYEQYF; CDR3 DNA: TGCAGTGCTAGAGATGCGGGGACTAGCGAATACGAGCAGTACTTC
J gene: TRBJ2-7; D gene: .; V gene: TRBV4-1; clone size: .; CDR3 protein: CASSQAPPRPGEQYF; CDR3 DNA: TGCGCCAGCAGCCAAGCACCGCCCAGGCCGGGAGAGCAGTACTTC
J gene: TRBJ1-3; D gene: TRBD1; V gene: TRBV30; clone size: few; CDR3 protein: CAWMAYGRGLGNTIYF; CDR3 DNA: TGTGCCTGGATGGCCTATGGCAGGGGGTTGGGAAACACCATATATTTT
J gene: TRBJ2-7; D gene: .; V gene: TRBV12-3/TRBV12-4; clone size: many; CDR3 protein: CASRNRYPEQYF; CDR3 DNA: TGTGCCAGCAGAAACAGGTACCCGGAGCAGTACTTC